These 27 T cell receptor beta chains came from one sample sequenced in a study of radiotherapy plus CTLA-4 blockade in lung cancer. Method: immunoSEQ multiplex PCR; TCRdb's copy keeps in-frame clones and lacks some. This sample yields approximately 89,000 clones, of which 60% to 85% are seen a single time; 4% belongs to the top ten. The sample here was peripheral blood, taken from a patient treated with radiotherapy plus ipilimumab. All receptors come from a human donor with non-small cell lung cancer who had a partial response to radiotherapy plus ipilimumab. Some clones in this sample may be carry-over from other donors' samples.

The chain links TRBV5-1 to TRBJ2-1; D unresolved. The CDR3 contains 12 residues. Germline lookup yields CDR1 SGHRS and CDR2 YFSETQ. Trimming stripped 1 base from V and 7 bases from J, with 6 bases between. Here the CDR3 DNA reads TGCGCCAGCAGCTTGCGACTTAATGAGCAGTTCTTC. This sequence encodes CASSLRLNEQFF.

The V gene is TRBV18, the J gene TRBJ2-3; weak D call: TRBD2 (6 bases). Trimming pared 3 bases from V and 10 bases from J, leaving 17 bases between. Looked up from germline, CDR1 is KGHSH and CDR2 is LQKENI. This CDR3 contains 14 residues. The CDR3 DNA reads as TGTGCCAGCTCACCTGGGGGGACCATGAGCGCGCAGTATTTT. Its translation: CASSPGGTMSAQYF.

The chain recombines TRBV28 with TRBJ2-3, with a tentative D call TRBD2 (7 bases). The CDR3 runs 17 residues. From germline, CDR1 is MDHEN and CDR2 SYDVKM. V dropped 2 bases and J dropped 2 bases, with 17 bases sitting between them. In DNA form, the CDR3 reads TGTGCCAGCAGTTTAGGGGGGATAGGGGGGGTCACAGATACGCAGTATTTT. As protein: CASSLGGIGGVTDTQYF.

The chain employs TRBV5-1 and TRBJ1-3; TRBD1 is a possible D gene (5 bases). Looked up from germline, CDR1 is SGHRS and CDR2 is YFSETQ. The length of the CDR3 is 15 residues. Trimming removed 4 bases from V and 0 bases from J, with 11 bases in between. The CDR3 DNA sequence: TGCGCCAGCAGCACCGGGGGGAGCTCTGGAAACACCATATATTTT. This sequence encodes CASSTGGSSGNTIYF.

This clone was counted only a few times. V and J are TRBV19 and TRBJ1-3; no reliable D call. V was pared by 1 base and J by 4 bases, with 14 bases between. CDR1 and CDR2 (germline): LNHDA, SQIVND (reference sequence). This CDR3 is 16 amino acids long. The CDR3 sequence is CASSIVGSSRGNTIYF. The DNA for the CDR3 is TGTGCCAGTAGTATAGTCGGCAGCTCGAGGGGAAACACCATATATTTT.

This clone has just a few counts. The chain joins TRBV15 to TRBJ2-3, with D uncertain. V was pared by 3 bases and J by 6 bases, with 4 bases between. CDR1 and CDR2 from the germline V gene are LNHNV and YYDKDF (reference sequence). The CDR3 totals 11 residues. CDR3 loop: CATSSRDTQYF. CDR3 sequence (DNA): TGTGCCACCAGCAGCAGGGATACGCAGTATTTT.

The chain joins TRBV4-2 to TRBJ1-1; no clear D. CDR1 is LGHNA and CDR2 is YNFKEQ in the germline V gene. The CDR3 spans 15 residues. V gave up 4 bases and J gave up 4 bases, with 16 bases separating them. The CDR3 protein is CASSPRAMGSTEAFF. The CDR3 region has the DNA TGTGCCAGCAGCCCCCGAGCCATGGGGAGCACTGAAGCTTTCTTT.

The chain combines TRBV11-2 with TRBJ2-3; D uncertain. The CDR3 spans 13 residues. Trimming removed 3 bases from V and 3 bases from J, with 7 bases in between. The V gene's germline CDR1 is SGHAT and CDR2 FQNNGV. This chain's CDR3 is CASSFPNTDTQYF. The CDR3 DNA sequence: TGTGCCAGCAGCTTCCCCAATACAGATACGCAGTATTTT.

The chain is built from TRBV4-1 and TRBJ2-7; a possible D gene is TRBD2 (6 bases). V lost 2 bases, J lost 2 bases, and 16 bases lay in between. Germline V gene lookup returns CDR1 MGHRA and CDR2 YSYEKL. There are 16 residues in the CDR3. CDR3 amino acids: CASSQQFRDSTYEQYF. CDR3 coding DNA: TGCGCCAGCAGCCAACAATTCCGGGACTCAACCTACGAGCAGTACTTC.

This chain links TRBV27 with TRBJ2-6; D is ambiguous. CDR3 length: 18 amino acids. In germline, CDR1 is MNHEY, CDR2 SMNVEV (reference sequence). The germline V and J ends were trimmed by 2 bases and 2 bases, with 16 bases remaining between them. The CDR3: CASSLRLQYSTGANVLTF. The CDR3 region has the DNA TGTGCCAGCAGTTTACGACTTCAGTACTCTACTGGGGCCAACGTCCTGACTTTC.

J is TRBJ2-6 and V is TRBV29-1; D gene ambiguous. Germline CDR1 is SQVTM and CDR2 is ANQGSEA. The germline V and J ends were trimmed by 5 bases and 3 bases, with 5 bases remaining between them. The length of the CDR3 is 12 residues. The CDR3, as DNA: TGCAGCGTTTTCGGTGGGGCCAACGTCCTGACTTTC. Translation: CSVFGGANVLTF.

The sample holds one count of this clone. The genes are TRBV6-1 and TRBJ2-5; TRBD2 matches at 7 bases. Germline CDR1 reads MNHNS; CDR2 reads SASEGT. The CDR3 spans 14 residues. V lost 3 bases, J lost 4 bases, and 5 bases stayed unmatched. CDR3 DNA: TGTGCCAGCAGTGACGGCGGGAGCGGAGAGACCCAGTACTTC. It specifies CASSDGGSGETQYF.

A few counts support this clone. The gene calls are TRBV6-5 and TRBJ2-2, with TRBD2 identical over 10 bases. With V trimmed by 4 bases and J by 5 bases, 4 bases remained unmatched. CDR1 is MNHEY, CDR2 SVGAGI, per germline. The CDR3 runs to 15 residues. CDR3 nucleotides: TGTGCCAGCAGTTCGGGACTAGCGCAGACCGGGGAGCTGTTTTTT. This encodes CASSSGLAQTGELFF.

This clone was recorded once. The CDR3 nucleotides read TGTGCCAGCAGTGACCTCCTAGCGGCTGCGAACACCGGGGAGCTGTTTTTT. It encodes CASSDLLAAANTGELFF. The V and J genes are TRBV6-1 and TRBJ2-2, with 7 bases identical to TRBD2. CDR3 length: 17 residues. Trimming removed 3 bases from V and 0 bases from J; junction bases left unmatched: 7. The V gene's germline CDR1 is MNHNS and CDR2 SASEGT.

This clone was counted only a few times. The chain joins TRBV20-1 to TRBJ2-7; no clear D. The germline V and J ends were trimmed by 6 bases and 12 bases, with 15 bases remaining between them. The CDR3 extends over 10 amino acids. Looked up from germline, CDR1 is DFQATT and CDR2 is SNEGSKA (reference sequence). This CDR3 reads CSALSRVRYF. In nucleotides, the CDR3 is TGCAGTGCCCTCTCGCGAGTTAGGTACTTC.

The chain links TRBV6-5 to TRBJ2-7; weak D call: TRBD1 (5 bases). Germline V gene lookup returns CDR1 MNHEY and CDR2 SVGAGI. The CDR3 sequence is 11 residues long. Trimming cost V 2 bases and J 6 bases, with 5 bases left between them. The CDR3 loop is CASSYGAEQYF. CDR3 bases: TGTGCCAGCAGTTACGGGGCCGAGCAGTACTTC.

The chain has TRBV6-5 and TRBJ2-3; 7 bases align to TRBD2. Germline V gene data show CDR1 as MNHEY and CDR2 as SVGAGI. With 6 bases clipped from V and 4 bases from J, the junction kept 10 bases outside the gene matches. The length of the CDR3 is 15 residues. CDR3 in DNA: TGTGCCAGCAGGGAGGGACTATCACACGCAGATACGCAGTATTTT. Translation: CASREGLSHADTQYF.

This sequence joins TRBV5-6 and TRBJ2-3; 9 bases align to TRBD2. The CDR3 spans 14 residues. V lost 4 bases to trimming and J lost 6 bases; unmatched junction nucleotides: 6. Per germline, CDR1 SGHDT and CDR2 YYEEEE. Here the CDR3 reads CASSGGGGSDTQYF. CDR3 DNA: TGTGCCAGCAGCGGCGGGGGGGGGTCCGATACGCAGTATTTT. Together with reference TRBV5-6 and TRBJ2-3, the CDR3 gives the full variable domain: DAGVTQSPTHLIKTRGQQVTLRCSPKSGHDTVSWYQQALGQGPQFIFQYYEEEERQRGNFPDRFSGHQFPNYSSELNVNALLLGDSALYLCASSGGGGSDTQYFGPGTRLTVL.

The sample holds many counts of this clone. DNA for the CDR3: TGTGCCAGCAGTGACGGGGGCTCTGGAAACACCATATATTTT. The encoded protein is CASSDGGSGNTIYF. This chain joins TRBV2 and TRBJ1-3; weak D call: TRBD1 (5 bases). Germline V CDR1 and CDR2: SNHLY, FYNNEI. The CDR3 has 14 amino acids. V was pared by 3 bases and J by 0 bases, with 6 bases between.

This chain uses TRBV4-2 with TRBJ1-1; D might be TRBD1 (5 bases). The CDR3 sequence is 15 residues long. The germline CDR1 and CDR2 sequences are LGHNA and YNFKEQ. Trimming removed 3 bases from V and 0 bases from J, with 11 bases in between. The CDR3 DNA reads TGTGCCAGCAGCCACTCCAGGGCGCTGAACACTGAAGCTTTCTTT. Its translation is CASSHSRALNTEAFF.

The chain employs TRBV27 and TRBJ2-2; no firm D call. The V end lost 3 bases, the J end lost 6 bases, and 11 bases lay between the germline ends. From germline, CDR1 is MNHEY and CDR2 SMNVEV (reference sequence). CDR3 length equals 14 residues. The chain's CDR3 is CASSFSWAPGELFF. The DNA of the CDR3 is TGTGCCAGCAGTTTTTCCTGGGCCCCCGGGGAGCTGTTTTTT.

This chain's CDR3 is CASSPGPFNEQFF. The CDR3 bases are TGTGCCAGCAGTCCTGGGCCATTCAATGAGCAGTTCTTC. This chain joins TRBV28 and TRBJ2-1; the D is unclear. Germline CDR1 MDHEN, CDR2 SYDVKM. The CDR3 has 13 amino acids. The ends were cut back, 5 bases at V and 6 bases at J, with 11 bases in the middle.

The rearrangement uses TRBV27 and TRBJ2-3; 9 bases are a match to TRBD2. The germline gives CDR1 MNHEY, CDR2 SMNVEV (reference sequence). CDR3 size: 19 residues. With V trimmed by 4 bases and J by 7 bases, 21 bases remained unmatched. The CDR3 DNA reads TGTGCCAGCAGTTCAGTTAACAGGGGCCGTTCGGGACTAGCAAATACGCAGTATTTT. Amino acid sequence: CASSSVNRGRSGLANTQYF.

The CDR3 DNA sequence: TGTGCCAGTAGTATGACGGACAGACAAGAGACCCAGTACTTC. Translating gives CASSMTDRQETQYF. The rearrangement joins TRBV19 to TRBJ2-5, with D perhaps TRBD1 (6 bases). Germline assignment: CDR1 LNHDA and CDR2 SQIVND (reference sequence). V gave up 3 bases and J gave up 2 bases, with 10 bases separating them. The length of the CDR3 is 14 residues.

The chain joins TRBV29-1 to TRBJ2-7; D is unclear. The V and J ends lost 4 bases and 0 bases respectively, with 7 bases between them. The CDR3 has 12 amino acids. Germline lookup yields CDR1 SQVTM and CDR2 ANQGSEA. CDR3 in amino acids: CSVGSTSYEQYF. The CDR3 DNA reads TGCAGCGTTGGTTCTACCTCCTACGAGCAGTACTTC.

The chain combines TRBV11-2 with TRBJ2-3, with D perhaps TRBD2 (6 bases). The CDR3 contains 12 residues. Germline lookup yields CDR1 SGHAT and CDR2 FQNNGV. V was shortened by 2 bases and J by 8 bases, with 8 bases between the two germline ends. The CDR3 loop reads CASSLTGVTQYF. CDR3 DNA: TGTGCCAGCAGCTTAACGGGGGTTACGCAGTATTTT.

The chain links TRBV18 to TRBJ1-2; 7 bases align to TRBD1. From germline, CDR1 is KGHSH and CDR2 LQKENI. V gave up 5 bases and J gave up 4 bases; unmatched junction bases: 10. The CDR3 runs 15 residues. CDR3 DNA sequence: TGTGCCAGCTCAGAACAGGGGACGACGTTCTATGGCTACACCTTC. Protein: CASSEQGTTFYGYTF.